Each of the 25 T cell receptor beta chains below was sequenced from the same sample in a study of T cell responses to AZD1222 COVID-19 vaccine. The assay was immunoSEQ multiplex PCR, and TCRdb's table has in-frame clones only and misses some. The sample consists of around 120,000 clones, 85% to 90% of them appearing once. The source material was peripheral blood, sampled on day 0 of AZD1222 vaccination. The source is an adult in good health.

The chain employs TRBV10-3 and TRBJ1-1, with D hard to call. CDR3 length: 14 residues. The germline V gene has CDR1 ENHRY and CDR2 SYGVKD. The V end lost 8 bases, the J end lost 0 bases, and 13 bases lay between the germline ends. CDR3 in amino acids: CAIGREDMNTEAFF. In DNA, the CDR3 is TGTGCCATCGGTAGGGAGGATATGAACACTGAAGCTTTCTTT.

The gene calls are TRBV19 and TRBJ2-7; TRBD2 aligns across 9 bases. The CDR3 runs 14 residues. Germline CDR1 LNHDA, CDR2 SQIVND (reference sequence). Trimming took 4 bases from V and 4 from J; bases not matched to a gene: 5. CDR3 sequence (DNA): TGTGCCAGTAGTAAAAGCGGGAGGTCTTACGAGCAGTACTTC. It specifies CASSKSGRSYEQYF. Using reference TRBV19 and TRBJ2-7 for the parts outside the CDR3, the full variable domain is DGGITQSPKYLFRKEGQNVTLSCEQNLNHDAMYWYRQDPGQGLRLIYYSQIVNDFQKGDIAEGYSVSREKKESFPLTVTSAQKNPTAFYLCASSKSGRSYEQYFGPGTRLTVT.

This clone was seen just once. The V and J genes are TRBV21-1 and TRBJ1-5; the listed D gene, TRBD1, was not tested against the DNA. TRBV21-1 is a recognized pseudogene. This CDR3 region has 17 residues. The DNA for the CDR3 is TGTGCCAGCAGCAACCCCGGGACAGCCTCCCCATGGCAGCCCCAGCATTTT. Translated: CASSNPGTASPWQPQHF.

This chain links TRBV3-1 (or the pseudogene TRBV3-2) with TRBJ2-3; no clear D gene. Per germline, CDR1 LGHDT and CDR2 YNNKEL (reference sequence). Trimming pared 2 bases from V and 3 bases from J, leaving 6 bases between. The CDR3 length is 13 residues. The DNA of the CDR3 is TGTGCCAGCAGCCAAAGGTGGACAGATACGCAGTATTTT. Translated: CASSQRWTDTQYF.

The CDR3 is CAISLEGENTEAFF. The CDR3 bases are TGTGCCATCAGTCTGGAGGGTGAGAACACTGAAGCTTTCTTT. V is TRBV10-3 and J is TRBJ1-1; no definite D call. V was shortened by 5 bases and J by 1 base, with 11 bases between the two germline ends. Germline lookup yields CDR1 ENHRY and CDR2 SYGVKD. The CDR3 loop spans 14 amino acids.

The chain combines TRBV3-1 (or the pseudogene TRBV3-2) with TRBJ2-4; no reliable D call. The CDR3 consists of 13 residues. Trimming took 2 bases from V and 7 from J, leaving 9 bases between them. Germline CDR1 and CDR2: LGHDT and YNNKEL (reference sequence). This CDR3 reads CASSQTPANIQYF. CDR3 coding DNA: TGTGCCAGCAGCCAAACCCCAGCCAACATTCAGTACTTC.

The chain couples TRBV28 to TRBJ2-5; D might be TRBD1 (6 bases). Trimming shortened V by 5 bases and J by 2 bases, and 15 bases separated the two germline ends. CDR1 MDHEN and CDR2 SYDVKM come from the germline V gene. This CDR3 has 15 residues. CDR3 DNA sequence: TGTGCCAGCAGTCTCCCACAGGGACCACAAGAGACCCAGTACTTC. This gives the protein CASSLPQGPQETQYF.

In this sample, this clone turned up once. The CDR3, as DNA: TGTGCCAGCAGTCAGGCCATCCTTTTCTACGAGCAGTACTTC. Translation gives CASSQAILFYEQYF. The V call is TRBV6-5, the J call TRBJ2-7; D unclear. Trimming removed 5 bases from V and 3 bases from J, with 14 bases in between. CDR3 length equals 14 residues. Germline CDR1 and CDR2: MNHEY and SVGAGI.

The chain has TRBV2 and TRBJ2-7, with 7 bases lining up with TRBD2. This CDR3 is 13 amino acids long. CDR1 is SNHLY, CDR2 FYNNEI, per germline. Germline trimming cut 6 bases from V and 7 bases from J; bases unmatched to any gene: 9. CDR3 region: CASSVGTNLEQYF. DNA for the CDR3: TGTGCCAGCAGCGTAGGGACTAACTTGGAGCAGTACTTC.

The chain links TRBV12-3 or TRBV12-4 to TRBJ1-2; D is possibly TRBD1 (6 bases). Trimming stripped 4 bases from V and 7 bases from J, with 13 bases between. The CDR3 totals 13 residues. The CDR3 reads CASSSQGRGGYTF. In nucleotides, the CDR3 is TGTGCCAGCAGTTCCCAGGGCAGGGGTGGCTACACCTTC.

V and J are TRBV18 and TRBJ2-5; TRBD1 matches at 7 bases. From germline, CDR1 is KGHSH and CDR2 LQKENI. The CDR3 has 15 amino acids. The ends lost 2 bases at V and 4 bases at J; junction bases unmatched: 7. CDR3 sequence (DNA): TGTGCCAGCTCACCAATTTCGGGACAGTTAGAGACCCAGTACTTC. Residues: CASSPISGQLETQYF.

This chain uses TRBV28 with TRBJ2-2; D not resolved. Germline values: CDR1 MDHEN, CDR2 SYDVKM. V was trimmed by 4 bases and J by 5 bases, leaving 8 bases between them. The CDR3 has 13 residues. This CDR3 reads CASSSTGTGELFF. The CDR3 DNA follows: TGTGCCAGCAGTTCGACCGGAACCGGGGAGCTGTTTTTT.

This clone was detected once. V gene TRBV27 combines with J gene TRBJ2-2, with a tentative D call TRBD1 (6 bases). There are 13 residues in the CDR3. Germline V gene sequence: CDR1 MNHEY, CDR2 SMNVEV (reference sequence). Deletions cut 7 bases from V and 4 bases from J, with 10 bases between. The CDR3 region is CASKHRVTGELFF. The CDR3 DNA sequence: TGTGCCAGCAAACACAGGGTCACCGGGGAGCTGTTTTTT.

A single count supports this clone. The rearrangement links TRBV7-9 to TRBJ1-4, with D uncertain. With 1 base removed from V and 4 bases from J, the gap between germline ends came to 4 bases. Per the germline V gene, CDR1 is SEHNR and CDR2 is FQNEAQ (reference sequence). This CDR3 is built from 13 residues. CDR3 amino acids: CASSLDRNEKLFF. CDR3 coding DNA: TGTGCCAGCAGCTTAGACCGTAATGAAAAACTGTTTTTT.

This clone was recorded a few times. The rearrangement uses TRBV10-1 and TRBJ1-5, with TRBD1 identical over 9 bases. The CDR3 has 15 residues. CDR1 is WNHNN and CDR2 is SYGVQD in the germline V gene (reference sequence). The trim removed 6 bases at V and 7 bases at J, leaving 10 bases unmatched. CDR3 in DNA: TGCGCCAGCAGAAAAGGGACAGGGTTACGCCAGCCCCAGCATTTT. As protein: CASRKGTGLRQPQHF.

CDR3 region: CSVTETGAGNQPQHF. CDR3 in DNA: TGCAGCGTTACCGAAACAGGGGCCGGCAATCAGCCCCAGCATTTT. The chain employs TRBV29-1 and TRBJ1-5; 7 bases fit TRBD1. Germline trimming cut 5 bases from V and 2 bases from J; bases unmatched to any gene: 9. CDR1 SQVTM and CDR2 ANQGSEA come from the germline V gene. The CDR3 loop spans 15 amino acids.

The rearrangement links TRBV10-1 to TRBJ2-7; a weak D match, TRBD1 (5 bases). The germline V gene encodes CDR1 WNHNN and CDR2 SYGVQD (reference sequence). The length of the CDR3 is 13 residues. Trimming shortened V by 5 bases and J by 2 bases, and 10 bases separated the two germline ends. Here the CDR3 reads CASSPGHPYEQYF. CDR3 bases: TGCGCCAGCAGTCCCGGACACCCCTACGAGCAGTACTTC.

The gene calls are TRBV25-1 and TRBJ2-3; 10 bases align to TRBD1. The V gene end was trimmed by 10 bases and the J gene end by 6 bases; junction bases not matched to a gene: 4. Germline loops: CDR1 MGHDK, CDR2 SYGVNS. The CDR3 contains 12 residues. CDR3 protein: CATWTGGDTQYF. For the CDR3, the DNA is TGTGCCACTTGGACAGGGGGTGATACGCAGTATTTT. The whole variable domain, remainder taken from reference TRBV25-1 and TRBJ2-3, is EADIYQTPRYLVIGTGKKITLECSQTMGHDKMYWYQQDPGMELHLIHYSYGVNSTEKGDLSSESTVSRIRTEHFPLTLESARPSHTSQYLCATWTGGDTQYFGPGTRLTVL.

This chain uses TRBV3-1 (or the pseudogene TRBV3-2) with TRBJ2-2; D is unresolved. This CDR3 is 14 amino acids long. CDR1 is LGHDT, CDR2 YNNKEL, per germline (reference sequence). V lost 1 base and J lost 1, with 4 bases in between. This chain's CDR3 is CASSQAGNTGELFF. CDR3 sequence (DNA): TGTGCCAGCAGCCAAGCCGGGAACACCGGGGAGCTGTTTTTT.

The V call is TRBV4-2, the J call TRBJ2-2; D gene ambiguous. Between the trimmed V and J ends, which lost 0 bases and 6 bases, there was a span of 2 bases. The CDR3 runs 12 residues. Germline lookup yields CDR1 LGHNA and CDR2 YNFKEQ. DNA of the CDR3: TGTGCCAGCAGCCAAGATGCCGGGGAGCTGTTTTTT. Amino acids: CASSQDAGELFF.

J is TRBJ2-2 and V is TRBV3-1 (or the pseudogene TRBV3-2), with D uncertain. Germline CDR1 and CDR2: LGHDT and YNNKEL (reference sequence). The V end was cut by 4 bases, the J end by 3 bases, with 6 bases between. This CDR3 spans 13 amino acids. In nucleotides, the CDR3 is TGTGCCAGCAGCCCGAGCTACACCGGGGAGCTGTTTTTT. Protein sequence: CASSPSYTGELFF.

The V call is TRBV28, the J call TRBJ1-2; D unresolved. The germline V and J ends were trimmed by 4 bases and 5 bases, with 14 bases remaining between them. Germline CDR1 MDHEN, CDR2 SYDVKM. The CDR3 is 14 amino acids. The CDR3 loop is CASSSVGLPYGYTF. CDR3 DNA sequence: TGTGCCAGCAGTTCCGTTGGACTGCCGTATGGCTACACCTTC.

The chain employs TRBV7-2 and TRBJ2-1, with D hard to call. This CDR3 region has 15 residues. CDR1 SGHTA and CDR2 FQGNSA come from the germline V gene. Deletions cut 2 bases from V and 5 bases from J, with 13 bases between. The CDR3, as DNA: TGTGCCAGCAGCTTAAAAGTACGGCAAAACAATGAGCAGTTCTTC. This gives the protein CASSLKVRQNNEQFF.

V and J are TRBV2 and TRBJ1-5; D possibly corresponds to TRBD1 (6 bases). The CDR3 contains 15 residues. Trimming stripped 6 bases from V and 4 bases from J, with 16 bases between. Germline V gene sequence: CDR1 SNHLY, CDR2 FYNNEI. CDR3 loop: CASRKRGTANQPQHF. As DNA, the CDR3 is TGTGCCAGCAGGAAAAGGGGGACCGCTAATCAGCCCCAGCATTTT.

The chain links TRBV5-6 to TRBJ1-1; D possibly corresponds to TRBD1 (6 bases). V gave up 4 bases and J gave up 4 bases, with 14 bases separating them. Germline CDR1 reads SGHDT; CDR2 reads YYEEEE. This CDR3 has 14 amino acids. The CDR3 nucleotides read TGTGCCAGCAGCATACGGGGGCTGGGCACTGAAGCTTTCTTT. Protein product: CASSIRGLGTEAFF.